These 6 T cell receptor beta chains came from one sample sequenced in a study of blood T cell repertoires in COVID-19. Data came from immunoSEQ multiplex PCR; TCRdb stores just in-frame clones and leaves some out. The sample carries 400,000 to 450,000 clones, 88% recorded once. The sequencing sample was made of peripheral blood. These receptor sequences come from a woman aged 45-65 years with COVID-19, enrolled during active disease.

This chain uses TRBV10-1 with TRBJ1-2, with TRBD1 matching 10 bases. The CDR3 totals 13 residues. From germline, CDR1 is WNHNN and CDR2 SYGVQD (reference sequence). V lost 4 bases, J lost 9 bases, and 5 bases stayed unmatched. Written as DNA, the CDR3 is TGCGCCAGCAGTGTGGACAGGGGGTCGAGCTACACCTTC. Translated, it gives CASSVDRGSSYTF.

This chain connects TRBV10-1 to TRBJ2-1; the D gene is possibly TRBD1 (5 bases). With 4 bases removed from V and 1 base from J, the gap between germline ends came to 8 bases. The V gene's germline CDR1 is WNHNN and CDR2 SYGVQD (reference sequence). The CDR3 consists of 14 residues. CDR3 DNA sequence: TGCGCCAGCAGTGCACAGGAATCCTACAATGAGCAGTTCTTC. This sequence encodes CASSAQESYNEQFF.

The rearrangement links TRBV19 to TRBJ1-4; 7 nucleotides agree with TRBD1. V trimming: 6 bases; J trimming: 4 bases; junction bases outside the gene matches: 5. The germline V gene encodes CDR1 LNHDA and CDR2 SQIVND (reference sequence). The CDR3 loop spans 14 amino acids. The CDR3 sequence: CASRQQGINEKLFF. The CDR3 nucleotides read TGTGCCAGTAGACAACAGGGGATTAATGAAAAACTGTTTTTT.

This rearrangement joins TRBV6-5 to TRBJ1-1; D is unresolved. Per the germline V gene, CDR1 is MNHEY and CDR2 is SVGAGI. The ends were cut back, 5 bases at V and 1 base at J, with 14 bases in the middle. The CDR3 runs 15 residues. This chain's CDR3 is CASSTRGGPNTEAFF. CDR3 DNA: TGTGCCAGCAGTACCCGGGGAGGCCCGAACACTGAAGCTTTCTTT.

This clone was detected once. V is TRBV2 and J is TRBJ1-2; D is perhaps TRBD1 (6 bases). Per germline, CDR1 SNHLY and CDR2 FYNNEI. The length of the CDR3 is 14 residues. The V end lost 3 bases, the J end lost 1 base, and 9 bases lay between the germline ends. CDR3 nucleotides: TGTGCCAGCAGTGACCAGGGGTTTAACTATGGCTACACCTTC. Its protein is CASSDQGFNYGYTF.

V and J are TRBV30 and TRBJ1-4, with 7 bases fitting TRBD1. Germline CDR1 GTSNPN, CDR2 SVGIG (reference sequence). The CDR3 contains 12 residues. The ends lost 3 bases at V and 5 bases at J; junction bases unmatched: 0. The CDR3 sequence: CAWRTGNEKLFF. The CDR3 DNA follows: TGTGCCTGGAGGACAGGGAATGAAAAACTGTTTTTT.